These T cell receptor beta chains were read from a single sample in a study of OX40 agonist ivuxolimab in advanced cancers. Sequenced by immunoSEQ multiplex PCR; TCRdb stores in-frame clones only, minus some. Of 100,000 or so clones detected, 70% to 90% appear once; the ten largest clones hold 3% to 4%. The specimen comprised CD4+ or CD8+ T cells sorted from blood, sampled in a trial of the OX40 agonist ivuxolimab. The receptors stem from an adult with an advanced solid tumor such as melanoma, head and neck, liver or kidney cancer. The CDR3 runs from the conserved cysteine through the conserved F or W. D genes are given only for firm matches. A clone size is listed for some rows: how often the clone was seen (once, few, many), or a class if it is expanded.

J	size	D	length	V	DNA	CDR3
TRBJ2-1	.	.	15	TRBV6-6	TGTGCCAGCAGTAAACTAGCTAACGGAAACAATGAGCAGTTCTTC	CASSKLANGNNEQFF
TRBJ2-5	.	TRBD2	17	TRBV2	TGTGCCAGCAGTGCCCAACCTAGCGGGAGTTTTCCGGAGACCCAGTACTTC	CASSAQPSGSFPETQYF
TRBJ1-6	.	.	15	TRBV7-3	TGTGCCAGCAGCTCTGAAAGCGGCGGCAATTCACCCCTCCACTTT	CASSSESGGNSPLHF
TRBJ2-7	.	.	15	TRBV7-2	TGTGCCAGCAGCTTAAATAGCGCCGACCCCTACGAGCAGTACTTC	CASSLNSADPYEQYF
TRBJ2-2	.	.	19	TRBV7-3	TGTGCCAGCAGCCCTGGGTGGATGGTCCCCAGAGGCAACACCGGGGAGCTGTTTTTT	CASSPGWMVPRGNTGELFF
TRBJ2-5	.	.	11	TRBV11-3	TGTGCCAGCAGCTTGGGAGAGACCCAGTACTTC	CASSLGETQYF
TRBJ2-7	.	TRBD1	14	TRBV18	TGTGCCAGCTCACCGGGACAGGGTCTGTACGAGCAGTACTTC	CASSPGQGLYEQYF
TRBJ1-6	.	.	13	TRBV9	TGTGCCAGCAGCTCAGAACCCAATTCACCCCTCCACTTT	CASSSEPNSPLHF
TRBJ2-5	.	.	13	TRBV28	TGTGCCAGCAGCCGCACGGGGGTGGAGACCCAGTACTTC	CASSRTGVETQYF
TRBJ2-2	.	.	13	TRBV2	TGTGCCAGCAGTCAAGGGGGAGCCGGGGAGCTGTTTTTT	CASSQGGAGELFF
TRBJ2-5	.	.	14	TRBV6-1	TGTGCCAGCAGTGAAGCGGCTACTCAAGAGACCCAGTACTTC	CASSEAATQETQYF
TRBJ2-7	.	TRBD1	14	TRBV6-1	TGTGCCAGCAGCCTAACAGGGGTCCGGGACGAGCAGTACTTC	CASSLTGVRDEQYF
TRBJ2-7	.	.	15	TRBV6-1	TGTGCCAGCAGTGCCATGCCCGGAAGGGACTACGAGCAGTACTTC	CASSAMPGRDYEQYF
TRBJ2-2	once	.	11	TRBV7-2	TGTGCCAGCAGCCCCAGCCGGGAGCTGTTTTTT	CASSPSRELFF
TRBJ1-4	.	.	14	TRBV7-8	TGTGCCAGCAGCCCACCGGGTCTACTCGAAAAACTGTTTTTT	CASSPPGLLEKLFF
TRBJ2-1	.	.	13	TRBV5-4	TGTGCCAGCAGCCTAAGGACAAACAATGAGCAGTTCTTC	CASSLRTNNEQFF
TRBJ2-3	.	TRBD1	15	TRBV5-4	TGTGCCAGCAGCCCGGACAGGAGTAGCACAGATACGCAGTATTTT	CASSPDRSSTDTQYF
TRBJ2-3	.	.	14	TRBV7-9	TGTGCCAGCAGCTTAAGTGCGGCGGGTGATACGCAGTATTTT	CASSLSAAGDTQYF
TRBJ2-2	.	.	15	TRBV21-1	TGTGCCAGCAGCAACTGGCGGGAGGTGCCCGGGGAGCTGTTTTTT	CASSNWREVPGELFF
TRBJ1-2	.	TRBD1	13	TRBV2	TGTGCCAGCAGTCTTGAGGGGGCAGACGGCTACACCTTC	CASSLEGADGYTF
TRBJ2-3	.	TRBD1	14	TRBV14	TGTGCCAGCAGCCAAGGACAGGGGGCAGATACGCAGTATTTT	CASSQGQGADTQYF
TRBJ1-1	.	.	16	TRBV28	TGTGCCAGCATATCAGGGGATTTTCGAGGGGGAATTGAAGCTTTCTTT	CASISGDFRGGIEAFF
TRBJ1-6	.	.	12	TRBV19	TGTGCCAGTAGTATACTAAATTCACCCCTCCACTTT	CASSILNSPLHF
TRBJ2-7	.	.	14	TRBV27	TGTGCCAGCAGGCAAGGGGGGCGAAGGTACGAGCAGTACTTC	CASRQGGRRYEQYF
TRBJ2-5	.	TRBD2	15	TRBV19	TGTGCCAGTAGTGGTCGTTCAGCGGGAGTGGAGACCCAGTACTTC	CASSGRSAGVETQYF